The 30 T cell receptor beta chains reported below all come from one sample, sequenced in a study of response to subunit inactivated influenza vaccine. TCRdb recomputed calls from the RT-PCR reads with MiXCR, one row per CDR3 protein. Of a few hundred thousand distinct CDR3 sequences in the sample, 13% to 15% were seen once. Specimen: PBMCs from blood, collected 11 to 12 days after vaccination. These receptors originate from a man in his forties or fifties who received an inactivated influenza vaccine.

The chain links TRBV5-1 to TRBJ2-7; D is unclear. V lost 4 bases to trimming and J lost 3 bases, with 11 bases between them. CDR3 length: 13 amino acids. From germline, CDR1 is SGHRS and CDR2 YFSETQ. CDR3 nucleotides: TGCGCCAGCAGCCTCCGGAGTAACTACGAGCAGTACTTC. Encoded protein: CASSLRSNYEQYF.

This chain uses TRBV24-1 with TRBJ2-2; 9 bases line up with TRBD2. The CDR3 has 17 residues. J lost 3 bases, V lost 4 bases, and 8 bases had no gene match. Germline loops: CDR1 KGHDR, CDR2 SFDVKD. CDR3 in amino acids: CATSDSSGRWDTGELFF. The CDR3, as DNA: TGTGCCACCAGTGACTCGAGCGGGAGGTGGGACACCGGGGAGCTGTTTTTT.

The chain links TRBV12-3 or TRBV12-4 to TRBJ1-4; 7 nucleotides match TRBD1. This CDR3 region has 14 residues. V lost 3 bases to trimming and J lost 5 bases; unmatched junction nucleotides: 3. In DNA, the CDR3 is TGTGCCAGCAGTTTGACGACAGGGAATGAAAAACTGTTTTTT. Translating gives CASSLTTGNEKLFF.

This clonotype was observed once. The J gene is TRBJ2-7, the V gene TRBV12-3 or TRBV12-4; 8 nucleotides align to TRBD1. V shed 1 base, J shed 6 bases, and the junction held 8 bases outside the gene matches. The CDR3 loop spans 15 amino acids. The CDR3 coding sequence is TGTGCCAGCAGTTTAGTTTTATGGCAGGGGGCCGAGCAGTACTTC. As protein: CASSLVLWQGAEQYF.

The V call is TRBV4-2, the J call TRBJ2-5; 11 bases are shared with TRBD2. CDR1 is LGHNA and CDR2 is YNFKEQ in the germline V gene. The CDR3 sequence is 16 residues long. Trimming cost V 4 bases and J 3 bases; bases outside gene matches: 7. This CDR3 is CASSRGALAGEETQYF. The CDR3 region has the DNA TGTGCCAGCAGCCGGGGGGCACTAGCGGGGGAAGAGACCCAGTACTTC.

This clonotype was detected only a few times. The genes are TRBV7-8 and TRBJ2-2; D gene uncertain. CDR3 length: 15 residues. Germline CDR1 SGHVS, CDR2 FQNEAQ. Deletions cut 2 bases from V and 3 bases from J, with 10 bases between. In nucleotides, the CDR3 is TGTGCCAGCAGCTTATTGGCCAGACACACCGGGGAGCTGTTTTTT. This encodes CASSLLARHTGELFF.

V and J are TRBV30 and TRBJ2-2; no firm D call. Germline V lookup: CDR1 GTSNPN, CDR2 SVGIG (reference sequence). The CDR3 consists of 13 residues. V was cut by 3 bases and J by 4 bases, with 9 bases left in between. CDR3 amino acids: CAWSEGFTGELFF. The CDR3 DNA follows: TGTGCCTGGAGCGAAGGGTTCACCGGGGAGCTGTTTTTT.

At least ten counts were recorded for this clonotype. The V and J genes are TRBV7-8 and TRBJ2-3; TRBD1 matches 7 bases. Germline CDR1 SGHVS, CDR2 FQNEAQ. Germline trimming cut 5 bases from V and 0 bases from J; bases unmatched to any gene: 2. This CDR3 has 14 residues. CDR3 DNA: TGTGCCAGCAGCCAGGACAGGAGCACAGATACGCAGTATTTT. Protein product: CASSQDRSTDTQYF.

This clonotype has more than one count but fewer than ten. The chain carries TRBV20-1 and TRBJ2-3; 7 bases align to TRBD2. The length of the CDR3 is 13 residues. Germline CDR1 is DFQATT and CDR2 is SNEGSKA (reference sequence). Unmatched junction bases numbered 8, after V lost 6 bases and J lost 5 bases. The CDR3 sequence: CSAPLPGGDTQYF. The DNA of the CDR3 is TGCAGTGCCCCGCTCCCGGGAGGAGATACGCAGTATTTT.

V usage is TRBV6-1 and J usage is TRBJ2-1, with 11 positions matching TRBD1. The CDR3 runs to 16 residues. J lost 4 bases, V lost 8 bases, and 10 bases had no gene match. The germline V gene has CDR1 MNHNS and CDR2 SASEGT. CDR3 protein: CASGRIGTGGYNEQFF. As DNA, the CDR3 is TGTGCCAGCGGGCGGATCGGGACAGGGGGGTACAATGAGCAGTTCTTC.

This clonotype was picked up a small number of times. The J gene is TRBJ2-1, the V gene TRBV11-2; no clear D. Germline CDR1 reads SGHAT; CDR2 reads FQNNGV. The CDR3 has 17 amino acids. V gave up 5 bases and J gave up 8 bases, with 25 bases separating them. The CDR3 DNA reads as TGTGCCAGCAGCCCGCGGAGTGGGCGGCCAATCGGCGATGAGCAGTTCTTC. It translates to CASSPRSGRPIGDEQFF.

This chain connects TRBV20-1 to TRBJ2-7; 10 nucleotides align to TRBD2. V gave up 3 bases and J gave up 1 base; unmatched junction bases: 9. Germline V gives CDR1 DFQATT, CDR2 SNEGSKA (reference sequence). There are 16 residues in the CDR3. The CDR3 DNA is TGCAGTGCTAGTCGTGCACCGGGACTAGCGTCCTACGAGCAGTACTTC. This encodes CSASRAPGLASYEQYF.

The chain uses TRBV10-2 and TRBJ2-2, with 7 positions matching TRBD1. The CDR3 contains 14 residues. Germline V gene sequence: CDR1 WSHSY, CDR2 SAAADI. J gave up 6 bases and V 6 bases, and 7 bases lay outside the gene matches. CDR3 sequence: CASSQRGQAGELFF. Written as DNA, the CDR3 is TGCGCCAGCAGCCAAAGAGGACAGGCCGGGGAGCTGTTTTTT.

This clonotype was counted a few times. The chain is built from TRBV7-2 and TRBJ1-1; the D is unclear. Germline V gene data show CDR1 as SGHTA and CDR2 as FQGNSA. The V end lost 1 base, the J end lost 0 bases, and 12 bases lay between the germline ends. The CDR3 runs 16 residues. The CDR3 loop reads CASSLDLWTVNTEAFF. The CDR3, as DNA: TGTGCCAGCAGCTTAGATTTGTGGACTGTGAACACTGAAGCTTTCTTT.

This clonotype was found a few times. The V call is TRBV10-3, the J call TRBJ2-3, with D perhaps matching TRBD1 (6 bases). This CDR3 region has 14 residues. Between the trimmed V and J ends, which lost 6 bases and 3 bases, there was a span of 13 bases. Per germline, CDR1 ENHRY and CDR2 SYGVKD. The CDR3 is CAIRGAAVTDTQYF. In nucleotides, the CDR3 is TGTGCCATCAGGGGGGCAGCAGTTACAGATACGCAGTATTTT.

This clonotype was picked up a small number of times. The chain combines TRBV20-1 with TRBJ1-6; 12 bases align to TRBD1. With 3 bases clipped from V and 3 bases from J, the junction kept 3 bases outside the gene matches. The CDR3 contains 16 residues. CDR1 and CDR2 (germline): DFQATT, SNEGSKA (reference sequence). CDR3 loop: CSASGTGGVYNSPLHF. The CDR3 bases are TGCAGTGCTAGCGGGACAGGGGGCGTCTATAATTCACCCCTCCACTTT.

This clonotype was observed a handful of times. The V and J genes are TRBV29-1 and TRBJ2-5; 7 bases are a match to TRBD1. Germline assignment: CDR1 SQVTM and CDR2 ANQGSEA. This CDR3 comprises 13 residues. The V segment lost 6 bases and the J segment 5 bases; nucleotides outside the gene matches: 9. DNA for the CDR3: TGCAGCGTCATCGACAGGGTCTGGGAGACCCAGTACTTC. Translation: CSVIDRVWETQYF.

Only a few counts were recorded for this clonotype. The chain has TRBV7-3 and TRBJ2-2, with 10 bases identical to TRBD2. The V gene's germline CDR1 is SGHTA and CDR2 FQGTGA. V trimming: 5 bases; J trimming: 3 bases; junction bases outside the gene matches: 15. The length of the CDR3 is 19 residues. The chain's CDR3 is CASSPRGYTSGVYTGELFF. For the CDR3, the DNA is TGTGCCAGCAGCCCTCGAGGCTATACTAGCGGGGTGTACACCGGGGAGCTGTTTTTT.

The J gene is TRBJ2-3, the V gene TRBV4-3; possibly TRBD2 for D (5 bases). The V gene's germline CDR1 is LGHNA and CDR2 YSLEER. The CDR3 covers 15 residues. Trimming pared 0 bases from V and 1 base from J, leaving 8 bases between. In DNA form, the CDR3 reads TGCGCCAGCAGCCAAGACGGGCGGGGCACAGATACGCAGTATTTT. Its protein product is CASSQDGRGTDTQYF.

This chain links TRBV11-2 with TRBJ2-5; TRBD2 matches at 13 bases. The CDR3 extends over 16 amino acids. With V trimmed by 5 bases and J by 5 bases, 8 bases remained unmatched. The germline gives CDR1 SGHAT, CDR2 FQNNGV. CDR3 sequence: CASSTKLAGGSETQYF. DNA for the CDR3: TGTGCCAGCAGCACCAAACTAGCGGGGGGGTCTGAGACCCAGTACTTC.

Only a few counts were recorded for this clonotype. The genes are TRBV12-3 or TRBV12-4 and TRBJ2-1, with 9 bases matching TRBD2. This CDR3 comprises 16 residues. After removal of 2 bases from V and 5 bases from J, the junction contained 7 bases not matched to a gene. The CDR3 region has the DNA TGTGCCAGCAGTTTACCTAGCGGGAATATTAACAATGAGCAGTTCTTC. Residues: CASSLPSGNINNEQFF.

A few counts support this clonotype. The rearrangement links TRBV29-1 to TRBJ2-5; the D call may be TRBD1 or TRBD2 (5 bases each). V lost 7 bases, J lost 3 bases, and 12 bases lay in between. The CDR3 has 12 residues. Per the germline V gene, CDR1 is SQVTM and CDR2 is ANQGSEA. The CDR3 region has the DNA TGCAGCGCCCGGGACGGGAAAGAGACCCAGTACTTC. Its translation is CSARDGKETQYF.

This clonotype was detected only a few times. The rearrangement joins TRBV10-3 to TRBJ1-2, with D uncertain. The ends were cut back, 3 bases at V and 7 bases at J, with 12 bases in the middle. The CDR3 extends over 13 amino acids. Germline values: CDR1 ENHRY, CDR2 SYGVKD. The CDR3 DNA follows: TGTGCCATCAGTGAATTACAGTATCTTGGCTACACCTTC. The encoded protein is CAISELQYLGYTF.

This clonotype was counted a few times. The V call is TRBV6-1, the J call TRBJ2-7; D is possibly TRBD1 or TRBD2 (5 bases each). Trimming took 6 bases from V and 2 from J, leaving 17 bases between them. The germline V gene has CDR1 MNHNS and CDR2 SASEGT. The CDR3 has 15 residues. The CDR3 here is CASRTTGTLTYEQYF. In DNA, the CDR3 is TGTGCCAGCAGAACCACCGGGACGTTGACCTACGAGCAGTACTTC.

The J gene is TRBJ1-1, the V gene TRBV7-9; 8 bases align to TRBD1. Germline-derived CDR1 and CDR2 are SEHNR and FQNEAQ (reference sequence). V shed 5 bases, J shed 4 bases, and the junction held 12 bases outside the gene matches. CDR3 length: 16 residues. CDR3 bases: TGTGCCAGCAGCCCAGTGACAGGGGCGAGGGGCACTGAAGCTTTCTTT. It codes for CASSPVTGARGTEAFF.

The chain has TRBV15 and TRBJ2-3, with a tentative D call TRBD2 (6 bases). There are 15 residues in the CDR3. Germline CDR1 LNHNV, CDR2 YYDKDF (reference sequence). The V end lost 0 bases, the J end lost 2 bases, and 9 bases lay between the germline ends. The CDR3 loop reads CATSRERDSTDTQYF. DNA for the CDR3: TGTGCCACCAGCAGAGAGCGGGACTCCACAGATACGCAGTATTTT.

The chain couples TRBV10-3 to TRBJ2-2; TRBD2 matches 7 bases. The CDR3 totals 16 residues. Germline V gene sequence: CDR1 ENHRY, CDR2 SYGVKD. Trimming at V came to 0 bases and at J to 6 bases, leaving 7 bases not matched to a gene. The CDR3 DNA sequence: TGTGCCATCAGTGAGTCGGGAGGGAGCTCCGCCGGGGAGCTGTTTTTT. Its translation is CAISESGGSSAGELFF.

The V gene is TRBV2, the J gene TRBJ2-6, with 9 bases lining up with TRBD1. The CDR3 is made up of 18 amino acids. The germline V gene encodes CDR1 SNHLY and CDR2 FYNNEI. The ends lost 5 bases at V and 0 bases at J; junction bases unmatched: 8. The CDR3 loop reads CASSLGQGLHSGANVLTF. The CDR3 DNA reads TGTGCCAGCAGTCTTGGACAGGGGCTCCACTCTGGGGCCAACGTCCTGACTTTC. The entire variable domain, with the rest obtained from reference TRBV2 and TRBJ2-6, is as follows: EPEVTQTPSHQVTQMGQEVILRCVPISNHLYFYWYRQILGQKVEFLVSFYNNEISEKSEIFDDQFSVERPDGSNFTLKIRSTKLEDSAMYFCASSLGQGLHSGANVLTFGAGSRLTVL.

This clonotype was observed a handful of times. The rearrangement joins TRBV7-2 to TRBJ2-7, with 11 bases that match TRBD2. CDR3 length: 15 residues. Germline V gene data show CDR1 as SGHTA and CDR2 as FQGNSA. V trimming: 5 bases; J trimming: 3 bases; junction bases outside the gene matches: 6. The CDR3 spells CASSEFSGGDYEQYF. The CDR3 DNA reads TGTGCCAGCAGCGAGTTTAGCGGGGGGGACTACGAGCAGTACTTC.

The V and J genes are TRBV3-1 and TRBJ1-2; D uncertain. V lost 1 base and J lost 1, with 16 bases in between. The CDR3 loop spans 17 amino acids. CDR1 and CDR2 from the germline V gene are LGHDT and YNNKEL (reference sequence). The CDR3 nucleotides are TGTGCCAGCAGCCAAGCCGGACCCGAAATTCTTAACTATGGCTACACCTTC. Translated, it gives CASSQAGPEILNYGYTF.